This record looks at one T cell receptor (beta chain) sequence and its context. The data belong to a study of blood T cell repertoires in COVID-19. The table came from immunoSEQ multiplex PCR; TCRdb's copy has only in-frame clones and leaves some out. This table has about 300,000 clones, 85% to 90% appearing once. The junction had 10 bases not matched to a gene; V was cut back by 1 base and J by 7 bases. The germline gives CDR1 MGHRA, CDR2 YSYEKL. The CDR3 extends over 17 amino acids. The receptor's source is a woman aged 18-35 years who had recovered from COVID-19. Sequencing used PBMCs or T cells enriched from blood (not recorded which). This rearrangement joins TRBV4-1 to TRBJ2-1; 10 bases fit TRBD2. The CDR3 DNA is TGCGCCAGCAGCCAAGCCCCTAGCGGGAGTCTCGGGAATGAGCAGTTCTTC. Translated, it gives CASSQAPSGSLGNEQFF.